This TCR beta chain originates from a study of shared clonotypes between healthy human individuals. Generated by immunoSEQ multiplex PCR, the TCRdb table keeps only in-frame clones and is missing some. The sample lists hundreds of thousands of clones, more than 95% occurring once. V was clipped by 10 bases and J by 0 bases, with 7 bases between them. CDR1 is MNHEY and CDR2 is SVGAGI in the germline V gene. This CDR3 is built from 12 residues. The TCR sequence derives from a woman in her 30s in good health. Sequenced sample: naive CD4+ T cells sorted from blood. Indicated subset: CD45RA+ positively selected. The chain is built from TRBV6-5 and TRBJ1-3; no firm D call. CDR3 nucleotide sequence: TGTGCCACTCGGGGCTCTGGAAACACCATATATTTT. Encoded protein: CATRGSGNTIYF.